This TCR beta chain emerged from a study of blood T cell repertoires in COVID-19. Study as a whole: Sites across the United States, Italy and Spain contributed samples from acute and convalescent COVID-19. T cells, B-cell-depleted T cells, or PBMCs provided the cDNA or gDNA that served as material.

In the original processing: Amplification of reference gene primers was used by the study to estimate nucleated cell counts. Method: immunoSEQ multiplex PCR; TCRdb's copy keeps in-frame clones and lacks some. V and J calls and clone size come straight from that table; D and trimming were deduced from the DNA. This table has around 400,000 clones, 70% to 90% appearing once. Seattle participants joined during active infection and were tracked over time. This TCR derives from a woman in her thirties with COVID-19, enrolled during active disease. Sequencing was performed on peripheral blood.

This CDR3 reads CASSLGAVGYTF. In DNA form, the CDR3 reads TGTGCCAGCAGTTTGGGGGCAGTCGGCTACACCTTC. The chain links TRBV28 to TRBJ1-2; possibly TRBD1 for D (6 bases). Germline V gene data show CDR1 as MDHEN and CDR2 as SYDVKM. The V and J ends lost 3 bases and 8 bases respectively, with 10 bases between them. The CDR3 has 12 amino acids.